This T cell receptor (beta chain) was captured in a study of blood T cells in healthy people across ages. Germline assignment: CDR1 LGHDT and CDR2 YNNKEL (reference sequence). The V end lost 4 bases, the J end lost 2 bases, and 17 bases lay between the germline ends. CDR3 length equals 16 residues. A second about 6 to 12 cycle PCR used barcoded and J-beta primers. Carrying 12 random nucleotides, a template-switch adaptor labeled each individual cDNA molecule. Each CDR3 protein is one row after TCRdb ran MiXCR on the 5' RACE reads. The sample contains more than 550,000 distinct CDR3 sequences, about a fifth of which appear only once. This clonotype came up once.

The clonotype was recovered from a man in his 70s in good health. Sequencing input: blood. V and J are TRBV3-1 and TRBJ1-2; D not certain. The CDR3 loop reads CASSLRPAGSNYGYTF. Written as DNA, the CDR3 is TGTGCCAGCAGCCTCCGTCCAGCAGGATCGAACTATGGCTACACCTTC.